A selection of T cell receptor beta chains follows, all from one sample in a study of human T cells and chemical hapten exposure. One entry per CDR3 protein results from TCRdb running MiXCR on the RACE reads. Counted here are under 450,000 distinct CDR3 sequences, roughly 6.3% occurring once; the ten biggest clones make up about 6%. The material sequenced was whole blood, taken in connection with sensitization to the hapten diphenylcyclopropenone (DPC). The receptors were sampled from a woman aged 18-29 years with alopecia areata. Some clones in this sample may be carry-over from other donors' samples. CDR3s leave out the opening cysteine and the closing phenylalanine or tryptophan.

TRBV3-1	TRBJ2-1	ASSLNLGGRGSYNEQF
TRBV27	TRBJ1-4	ASSRILGTGPTNEKLF
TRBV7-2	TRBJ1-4	ASSPAYSYNEKLF
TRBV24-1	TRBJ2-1	ATSDPGQGSYNEQF
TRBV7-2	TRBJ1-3	ASSFGPSGNTIY
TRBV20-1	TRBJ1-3	SASDGNTIY
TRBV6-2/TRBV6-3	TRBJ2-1	ASSSRERGGLQNEQF
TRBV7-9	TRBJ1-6	ASSWGSSYNSPLH
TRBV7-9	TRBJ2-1	ASSPGRGGNEQF
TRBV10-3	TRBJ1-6	AISEEGARSWSPLH
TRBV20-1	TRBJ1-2	SATPGGTVGDYGYT
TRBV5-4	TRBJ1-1	ASSLDRGRHTEAF
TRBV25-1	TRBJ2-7	ATKPGEQY
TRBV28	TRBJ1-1	ASSLQRQGEIEAF
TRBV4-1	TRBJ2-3	ASSQEATTDTQY
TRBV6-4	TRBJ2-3	ASSPTGAEDTQY
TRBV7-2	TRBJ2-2	ASRQGVPNTGELF
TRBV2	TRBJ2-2	ASRTGIWATGELF
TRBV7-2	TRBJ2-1	ASSLSPLSYNEQF
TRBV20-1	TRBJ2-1	SATGLAGNPDNEQF
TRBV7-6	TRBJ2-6	ASSLANGDSGANVLT
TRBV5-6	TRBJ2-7	ASNIGPPGQLTYEQY
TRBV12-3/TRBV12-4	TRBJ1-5	ASSFLGTTHQPQH
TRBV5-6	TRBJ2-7	ASSLSAGTGSYEQY
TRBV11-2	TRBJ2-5	ASSLEPAETQY
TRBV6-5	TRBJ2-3	ASRRWLAGITDTQY
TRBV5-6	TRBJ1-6	ASSGWVEGGNSPLH
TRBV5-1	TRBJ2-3	ASSPGRSSSTDTQY
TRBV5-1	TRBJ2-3	ASSRLAGEITDTQY
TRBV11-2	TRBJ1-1	ASSFRGQGREAF
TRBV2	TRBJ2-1	ASSGFSGGLGNEQF
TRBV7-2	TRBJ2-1	ASSLAGTSGFNEQF
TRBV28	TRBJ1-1	ASTVGNTEAF
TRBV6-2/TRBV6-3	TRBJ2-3	ASKDSKTSDTQY
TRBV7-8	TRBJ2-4	ASSLGIAGGENIQY
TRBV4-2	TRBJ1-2	ASSQQKDRDDGYT
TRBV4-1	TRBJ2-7	ASSLRDVGSYEQY
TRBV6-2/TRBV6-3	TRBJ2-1	ASTGTSGHNEQF
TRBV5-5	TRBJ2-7	ASSPRRTYEQY
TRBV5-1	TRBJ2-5	ASSLLPAGGPIQETQY
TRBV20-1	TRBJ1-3	SARFRDSPPGNTIY
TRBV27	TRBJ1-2	ASSWTPEIYGYT
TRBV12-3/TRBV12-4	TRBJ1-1	ASSPIGQGTDTEAF
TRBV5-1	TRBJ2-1	ASSPLSGGAYNEQF
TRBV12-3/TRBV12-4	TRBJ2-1	ASSSDSGGIEQF
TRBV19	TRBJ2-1	ASSNPRDSNPYNEQF
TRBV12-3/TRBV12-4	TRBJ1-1	ASSFPRFTEAF
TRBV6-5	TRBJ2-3	ASSLQTGDTQY
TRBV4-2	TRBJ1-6	ASSQEKGGVYLSPLH
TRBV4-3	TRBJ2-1	ASSQDKGYNEQF
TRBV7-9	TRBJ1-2	ASSSSQGPIDRYGYT
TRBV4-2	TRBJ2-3	ASSHRLAGGRTDTQY
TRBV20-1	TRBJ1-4	SAGQGPGGNEKLF